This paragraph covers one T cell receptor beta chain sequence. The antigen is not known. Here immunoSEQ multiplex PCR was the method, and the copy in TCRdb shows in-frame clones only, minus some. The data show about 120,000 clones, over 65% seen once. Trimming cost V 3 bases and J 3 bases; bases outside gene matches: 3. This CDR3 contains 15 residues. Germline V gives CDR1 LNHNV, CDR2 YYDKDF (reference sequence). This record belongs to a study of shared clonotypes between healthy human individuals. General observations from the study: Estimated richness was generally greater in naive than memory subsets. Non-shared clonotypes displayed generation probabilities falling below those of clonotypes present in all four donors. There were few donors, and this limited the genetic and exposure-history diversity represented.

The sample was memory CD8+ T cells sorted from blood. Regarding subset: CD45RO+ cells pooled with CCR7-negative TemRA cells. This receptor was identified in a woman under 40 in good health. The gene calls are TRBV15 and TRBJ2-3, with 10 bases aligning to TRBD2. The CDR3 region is CATSSLAGETDTQYF. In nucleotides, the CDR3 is TGTGCCACCAGCAGTCTAGCGGGAGAGACAGATACGCAGTATTTT.